This TCR beta chain was sequenced during a study of cytomegalovirus exposure and HLA in healthy donors (TCRdb year 2017). At the level of the whole study: The 650 to 800 repertoires of the first cohort and the 120 validation repertoires were produced on the same platform, according to a later analysis. The study was designed to test whether signatures of past pathogen exposure could be identified by cataloging public T cell receptors. A separate validation cohort of roughly 120 different subjects was used in addition to the 666-subject first cohort. The study combined high-throughput TCR immunosequencing, statistical association of individual TCRs with disease status, and machine learning to predict cytomegalovirus infection status.

From a lookup of the germline V gene, CDR1 and CDR2 are MNHEY and SVGAGI. V is pared back by 6 bases and J by 4 bases, with 16 bases lying between the germline termini. Taken from cysteine to phenylalanine, the CDR3 has 15 residues. Only the CDR3 DNA stays, 45 bases, in frame from base 1. Library generation was performed with the immunoSEQ multiplex PCR assay. The original pipeline was this. A statistical classification framework was developed to diagnose cytomegalovirus status using the catalog of TCR beta chain sequences. Sourced from immuneACCESS, this table was stored by TCRdb with only in-frame sequences that have V and J called. A share of the clones is absent; for the studies checked, an unresolved V gene accounts for under half, and the remainder has no known explanation. V, J and clone size reflect that table, while D and trimming were determined from the DNA. The sample table records 150,000 or so clones; 75% to 90% of these occur just once. The ten largest clonotypes hold more than 20% of the sample.

Regarding this clone: Its antigen target is currently unknown. No quality values exist for individual bases; no much larger clone is one base distant.

The donors belonged to the validation cohort of over a hundred subjects, which was separate from the roughly 700-subject first cohort. What the work shows at the level of the full study, not this receptor alone: While some public TCRs were present in many individuals, most TCR sequences turned up only very rarely across donors. The authors suggested that the approach could potentially be extended to other disease states and immunological phenotypes. Of the cluster scores, around 95% were above 0 in a later analysis, which found that TCRs clustered in the first cohort also tended to co-occur in the roughly 130 validation repertoires. Cytomegalovirus status was reported to be diagnosed by the classifier with high specificity and sensitivity in both the original and validation cohorts. A few of the identified cytomegalovirus-associated TCR beta chains were confirmed in vitro to be specific for cytomegalovirus antigens. In the study, 150 to 200 TCR beta chains were listed as associated with cytomegalovirus. The validation cohort had no HLA typing available for a later analysis, so co-occurrence within that cohort was assessed over all 110 or so repertoires.

The chain is made from TRBV6-5 and TRBJ2-1; a tentative D match to TRBD1 spans 8 bases. The source of this sequence is a young man in good health and CMV-seropositive. Sequenced material: PBMCs. The nucleotide sequence is given as TGTGCCAGCAGCCCCGACAGGGGACTATACAATGAGCAGTTCTTC. This encodes CASSPDRGLYNEQFF.